Below, 23 T cell receptor beta chains from the same sample are listed, as sequenced in a study of neurological immune-mediated disorders. TCRdb ran MiXCR on the 5' RACE reads and lists one entry per CDR3 protein. In the table there are tens of thousands of distinct CDR3 sequences, 10% of which are singletons. Sequenced sample: PBMCs. The source of these receptors is a woman aged 25-40 years with HTLV-1-associated myelopathy (HAM/TSP).

This clonotype has a count of ten or more. The V gene is TRBV4-2, the J gene TRBJ1-5; TRBD1 is a possible D gene (5 bases). The germline V gene encodes CDR1 LGHNA and CDR2 YNFKEQ. V was shortened by 1 base and J by 0 bases, with 7 bases between the two germline ends. The CDR3 consists of 15 residues. The CDR3 nucleotides are TGTGCCAGCAGCCAAGCAGACAGTAGCAATCAGCCCCAGCATTTT. Amino acid sequence: CASSQADSSNQPQHF.

The sample holds many counts of this clonotype. The chain has TRBV10-3 and TRBJ1-1; D ambiguous. V lost 7 bases, J lost 1 base, and 10 bases lay in between. The CDR3 runs to 13 residues. Germline V gene lookup returns CDR1 ENHRY and CDR2 SYGVKD. The CDR3 nucleotides read TGTGCCATCAAGCCGGGTTGGAACACTGAAGCTTTCTTT. Translation: CAIKPGWNTEAFF.

This clonotype showed up many times. The chain uses TRBV5-5 and TRBJ2-2; maybe TRBD1 (5 bases). The CDR3 is made up of 16 amino acids. The ends were cut back, 4 bases at V and 0 bases at J, with 13 bases in the middle. Looked up from germline, CDR1 is SGHKS and CDR2 is YYEKEE (reference sequence). CDR3 DNA: TGTGCCAGCAGCGTAAACAGGAACACGAACACCGGGGAGCTGTTTTTT. As protein: CASSVNRNTNTGELFF.

This clonotype was recorded many times. V gene TRBV20-1 combines with J gene TRBJ1-2, with 7 bases aligning to TRBD1. In germline, CDR1 is DFQATT, CDR2 SNEGSKA (reference sequence). This CDR3 is 11 amino acids long. V dropped 3 bases and J dropped 8; count of bases not matched to a gene: 3. The CDR3 region has the DNA TGCAGTGCTAGCCGACAGGGCGGCTACACCTTC. As protein: CSASRQGGYTF.

Ten or more counts support this clonotype. The V call is TRBV6-5, the J call TRBJ2-3; 8 positions agree with TRBD1. The germline gives CDR1 MNHEY, CDR2 SVGAGI. The CDR3 has 13 amino acids. V was pared by 7 bases and J by 6 bases, with 6 bases of the junction left unmatched. CDR3 amino acids: CASTADRVDTQYF. CDR3 DNA sequence: TGTGCCAGCACAGCGGACAGGGTTGATACGCAGTATTTT.

This clonotype has a count of ten or more. This sequence joins TRBV6-1 and TRBJ1-1; D remains unclear. V was shortened by 6 bases and J by 4 bases, with 24 bases between the two germline ends. Germline V lookup: CDR1 MNHNS, CDR2 SASEGT. CDR3 length: 17 residues. CDR3 DNA: TGTGCCAGCAGCTCCGGCCCGCCCAGGATGGGGTTCACTGAAGCTTTCTTT. Protein sequence: CASSSGPPRMGFTEAFF.

This clonotype occurred many times. The chain joins TRBV15 to TRBJ2-3, with D hard to call. Germline V gives CDR1 LNHNV, CDR2 YYDKDF (reference sequence). The CDR3 extends over 12 amino acids. The germline V and J ends were trimmed by 5 bases and 2 bases, with 5 bases remaining between them. DNA for the CDR3: TGTGCCACCAGCCTCAACACAGATACGCAGTATTTT. Translated: CATSLNTDTQYF.

The chain is built from TRBV10-2 and TRBJ1-3, with 7 positions matching TRBD1. This CDR3 spans 16 amino acids. CDR1 is WSHSY and CDR2 is SAAADI in the germline V gene. The V segment lost 6 bases and the J segment 0 bases; nucleotides outside the gene matches: 8. The CDR3 DNA is TGCGCCAGCAGCACAGGGGTGGCGAACTCTGGAAACACCATATATTTT. It is translated as CASSTGVANSGNTIYF.

This clonotype was counted at least ten times. The chain joins TRBV20-1 to TRBJ1-5; 7 bases map to TRBD1. The CDR3 runs 14 residues. The germline gives CDR1 DFQATT, CDR2 SNEGSKA (reference sequence). The V segment lost 3 bases and the J segment 3 bases; nucleotides outside the gene matches: 5. CDR3 nucleotide sequence: TGCAGTGCTAGTCAGGGACAGACCAATCAGCCCCAGCATTTT. This encodes CSASQGQTNQPQHF.

This clonotype was detected ten times or more. V and J are TRBV20-1 and TRBJ2-7, with a tentative D call TRBD2 (5 bases). CDR1 is DFQATT and CDR2 is SNEGSKA in the germline V gene (reference sequence). This CDR3 has 13 residues. V shed 1 base and J shed 4 bases, with 11 bases lying between them. The CDR3 reads CSARASGIYEQYF. CDR3 coding DNA: TGCAGTGCTAGAGCCTCGGGGATATACGAGCAGTACTTC.

Many counts were recorded for this clonotype. V and J are TRBV30 and TRBJ1-3; D possibly corresponds to TRBD1 (6 bases). The CDR3 contains 13 residues. V lost 5 bases, J lost 2 bases, and 10 bases lay in between. In germline, CDR1 is GTSNPN, CDR2 SVGIG (reference sequence). CDR3 region: CAWGSGAGNTIYF. The CDR3 DNA sequence: TGTGCCTGGGGCTCAGGGGCTGGAAACACCATATATTTT.

This clonotype has ten or more counts. The gene calls are TRBV15 and TRBJ2-2; maybe TRBD2 (5 bases). The CDR3 is 15 residues long. Germline CDR1 is LNHNV and CDR2 is YYDKDF (reference sequence). Trimming took off 1 base at V and 4 bases at J, with 10 bases between the two ends. DNA for the CDR3: TGTGCCACCAGCAGAGGCCGGGGTGGCACCGGGGAGCTGTTTTTT. This encodes CATSRGRGGTGELFF.

This clonotype was observed many times. This chain uses TRBV12-3 or TRBV12-4 with TRBJ1-5, with unresolved D. The CDR3 runs to 14 residues. Trimming took 2 bases from V and 1 from J, leaving 6 bases between them. As DNA, the CDR3 is TGTGCCAGCAGTTTATCTTGGAGCAATCAGCCCCAGCATTTT. Encoded protein: CASSLSWSNQPQHF.

This clonotype has a count of ten or more. The chain recombines TRBV7-9 with TRBJ2-5, with D possibly TRBD1 on 5 matching bases. The ends were cut back, 2 bases at V and 5 bases at J, with 12 bases in the middle. This CDR3 comprises 14 residues. From germline, CDR1 is SEHNR and CDR2 FQNEAQ (reference sequence). The CDR3 here is CASSLKGQLETQYF. CDR3 nucleotide sequence: TGTGCCAGCAGCTTAAAGGGGCAGCTTGAGACCCAGTACTTC.

This clonotype was counted ten times or more. The genes are TRBV20-1 and TRBJ2-1, with a possible D match to TRBD1 (5 bases). The V gene lost 6 bases and the J gene lost 7 bases, with 16 bases spanning the gap. The CDR3 contains 13 residues. Germline V gene sequence: CDR1 DFQATT, CDR2 SNEGSKA (reference sequence). CDR3 sequence (DNA): TGCAGTGCCACCCTGGACATCTTGAATGAGCAGTTCTTC. Protein product: CSATLDILNEQFF.

This clonotype was observed at least ten times. CDR3 amino acids: CASSARGSGLRHSYEQYF. CDR3 nucleotide sequence: TGCGCCAGCAGCGCCAGGGGTTCGGGTTTGCGTCACTCCTACGAGCAGTACTTC. The chain links TRBV5-1 to TRBJ2-7; a possible D gene is TRBD1 (6 bases). Trimming shortened V by 4 bases and J by 0 bases, and 23 bases separated the two germline ends. The CDR3 consists of 18 residues. Germline CDR1 reads SGHRS; CDR2 reads YFSETQ. The full variable domain, completed using reference TRBV5-1 and TRBJ2-7, is KAGVTQTPRYLIKTRGQQVTLSCSPISGHRSVSWYQQTPGQGLQFLFEYFSETQRNKGNFPGRFSGRQFSNSRSEMNVSTLELGDSALYLCASSARGSGLRHSYEQYFGPGTRLTVT.

This clonotype was observed at least ten times. The rearrangement joins TRBV5-1 to TRBJ2-1, with 10 bases lining up with TRBD1. The V segment lost 0 bases and the J segment 7 bases; nucleotides outside the gene matches: 7. This CDR3 spans 16 amino acids. The germline gives CDR1 SGHRS, CDR2 YFSETQ. The CDR3 loop reads CASSLDGTGVVNEQFF. In DNA, the CDR3 is TGCGCCAGCAGCTTGGACGGGACAGGGGTGGTTAATGAGCAGTTCTTC.

This chain joins TRBV12-3 or TRBV12-4 and TRBJ2-1, with TRBD2 identical over 8 bases. The CDR3 runs 15 residues. Germline trimming cut 5 bases from V and 0 bases from J; bases unmatched to any gene: 3. The CDR3 DNA reads as TGTGCCAGCAGTGAGCGGGGGAGCTCCTACAATGAGCAGTTCTTC. Residues: CASSERGSSYNEQFF.

This clonotype occurred many times. This chain links TRBV20-1 with TRBJ2-2; D ambiguous. V lost 2 bases, J lost 6 bases, and 7 bases lay in between. Germline V gene data show CDR1 as DFQATT and CDR2 as SNEGSKA (reference sequence). CDR3 length equals 12 residues. The CDR3 loop is CSARMLAGELFF. The CDR3 bases are TGCAGTGCTAGAATGTTGGCCGGGGAGCTGTTTTTT.

The chain joins TRBV7-3 to TRBJ2-3; D may be TRBD2 (6 bases). Trimming pared 5 bases from V and 0 bases from J, leaving 12 bases between. Germline V lookup: CDR1 SGHTA, CDR2 FQGTGA. The CDR3 extends over 15 amino acids. The CDR3, as DNA: TGTGCCAGCAGCCCAGGGACTGCTAGCACAGATACGCAGTATTTT. Protein sequence: CASSPGTASTDTQYF.

The chain carries TRBV5-1 and TRBJ1-1, with a possible D match to TRBD1 (6 bases). V lost 3 bases and J lost 1, with 13 bases in between. The CDR3 extends over 15 amino acids. The germline gives CDR1 SGHRS, CDR2 YFSETQ. The CDR3 protein is CASSWTGTQNTEAFF. The CDR3 DNA sequence: TGCGCCAGCAGCTGGACCGGGACACAGAACACTGAAGCTTTCTTT.

This clonotype was found many times. This chain uses TRBV5-5 with TRBJ1-6; 7 nucleotides line up with TRBD1. This CDR3 is built from 15 residues. Trimming at V came to 6 bases and at J to 8 bases, leaving 11 bases not matched to a gene. CDR1 is SGHKS, CDR2 YYEKEE, per germline (reference sequence). The CDR3: CASNLVRDSDSPLHF. DNA for the CDR3: TGTGCCAGCAACTTAGTCCGGGACAGCGATTCACCCCTCCACTTT.

V gene TRBV7-6 combines with J gene TRBJ2-6; D remains unclear. The CDR3 extends over 13 amino acids. Per germline, CDR1 SGHVS and CDR2 FNYEAQ. Trimming removed 8 bases at V and 4 bases at J, with 9 bases between. CDR3 residues: CASGPVGANVLTF. CDR3 in DNA: TGTGCCAGCGGGCCTGTAGGGGCCAACGTCCTGACTTTC.